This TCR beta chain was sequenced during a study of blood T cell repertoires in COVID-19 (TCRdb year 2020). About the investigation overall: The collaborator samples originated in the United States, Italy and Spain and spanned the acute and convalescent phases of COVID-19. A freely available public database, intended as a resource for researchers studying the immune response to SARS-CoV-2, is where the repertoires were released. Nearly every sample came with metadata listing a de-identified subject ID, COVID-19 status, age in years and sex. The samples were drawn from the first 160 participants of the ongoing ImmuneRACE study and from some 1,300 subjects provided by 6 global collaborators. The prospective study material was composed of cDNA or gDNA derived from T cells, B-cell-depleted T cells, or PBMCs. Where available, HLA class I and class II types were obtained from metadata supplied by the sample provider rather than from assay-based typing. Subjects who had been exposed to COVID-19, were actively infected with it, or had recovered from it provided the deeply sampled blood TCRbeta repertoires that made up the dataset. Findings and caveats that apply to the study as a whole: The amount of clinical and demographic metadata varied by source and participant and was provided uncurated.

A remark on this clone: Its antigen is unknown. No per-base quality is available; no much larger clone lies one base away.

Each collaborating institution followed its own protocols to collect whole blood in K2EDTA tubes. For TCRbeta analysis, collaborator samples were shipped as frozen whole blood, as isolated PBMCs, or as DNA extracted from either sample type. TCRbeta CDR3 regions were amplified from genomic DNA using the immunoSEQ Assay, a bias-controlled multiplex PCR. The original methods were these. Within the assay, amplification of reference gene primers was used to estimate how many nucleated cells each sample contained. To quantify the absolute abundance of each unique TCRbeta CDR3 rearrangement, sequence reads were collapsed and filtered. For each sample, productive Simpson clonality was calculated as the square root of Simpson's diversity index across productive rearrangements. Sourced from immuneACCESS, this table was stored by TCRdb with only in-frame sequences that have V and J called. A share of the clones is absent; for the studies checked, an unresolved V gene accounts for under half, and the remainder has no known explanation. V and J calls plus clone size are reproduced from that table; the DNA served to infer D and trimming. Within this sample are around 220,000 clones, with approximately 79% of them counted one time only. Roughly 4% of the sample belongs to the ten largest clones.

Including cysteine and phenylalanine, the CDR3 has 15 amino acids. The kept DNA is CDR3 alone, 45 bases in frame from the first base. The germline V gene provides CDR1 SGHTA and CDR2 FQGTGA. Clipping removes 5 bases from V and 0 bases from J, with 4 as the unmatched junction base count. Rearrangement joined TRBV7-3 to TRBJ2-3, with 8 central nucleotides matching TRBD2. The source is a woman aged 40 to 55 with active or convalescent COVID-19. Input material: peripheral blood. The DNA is TGTGCCAGCAGCCTTAGCGGGACGAGCACAGATACGCAGTATTTT. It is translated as CASSLSGTSTDTQYF.